These 11 T cell receptor beta chains came from one sample sequenced in a study of tumor and adjacent non-tumor tissue in lung cancer. RNA was extracted from bulk tissue without any cell sorting. This non-tumor lung sample came from over 3 cm beyond the tumor edge. Three rounds of nested PCR, following a modified ARM-PCR protocol, produced the TCRbeta library. TCRdb independently ran MiXCR on the multiplex PCR reads; one entry per CDR3 protein. The table shows roughly 90,000 distinct CDR3 sequences, with around 76% occurring only once. The sequenced material came from distant non-tumor lung tissue. The receptors were sampled from a woman between 50 and 59 years old with non-small cell lung cancer.

V and J are TRBV29-1 and TRBJ2-2; 7 bases fit TRBD2. Germline assignment: CDR1 SQVTM and CDR2 ANQGSEA. V shed 6 bases and J 3 bases; nucleotides not matched to a gene: 13. The CDR3 is 16 amino acids. The CDR3 region is CSVMTSGRGDTGELFF. The CDR3 DNA reads as TGCAGCGTGATGACTAGTGGGAGGGGAGACACCGGGGAGCTGTTTTTT.

On this clonotype: One end of the junction does not line up with germline, which may come from a read error. The J gene is TRBJ2-3, the V gene TRBV11-2; D is unresolved. The CDR3 spans 14 residues. Germline-derived CDR1 and CDR2 are SGHAT and FQNNGV. The CDR3: CASILGSRADTQYF. The CDR3 coding sequence is TGTGCCAGCATCTTAGGTTCGAGAGCAGATACGCAGTATTTT.

Regarding this clonotype: This sequence may be a read error, since a much larger clone differs from it by one base. The V call is TRBV20-1, the J call TRBJ1-1, with D unclear. Trimming stripped 6 bases from V and 1 base from J, with 18 bases between. Germline V gene lookup returns CDR1 DFQATT and CDR2 SNEGSKA (reference sequence). CDR3 length: 15 amino acids. The CDR3 sequence is CSAELIDGANTEAFF. Written as DNA, the CDR3 is TGCAGTGCCGAACTCATCGACGGAGCGAACACTGAAGCTTTCTTT.

As concerns this clonotype: The junction departs from germline at one end; a sequencing error may be responsible. The chain uses TRBV20-1 and TRBJ1-1; 8 bases map to TRBD1. In germline, CDR1 is DFQATT, CDR2 SNEGSKA (reference sequence). This CDR3 region has 14 residues. In DNA, the CDR3 is TGCAATGCTAGAGATGGACAGGGAGACACTGAAGCTTTCTTC. It codes for CNARDGQGDTEAFF.

To note about this clonotype: This may stem from a read error, because a much larger clone lies one nucleotide away. In DNA, the CDR3 is TGCGCCCCCGAGAACACTAACAATGAGCAGTTCTTC. Protein sequence: CAPENTNNEQFF. The rearrangement uses TRBV23-1 and TRBJ2-1; D remains unclear. TRBV23-1 is given ORF status, its function remaining uncertain. Trimming cost V 11 bases and J 5 bases, with 13 bases left between them. The CDR3 length is 12 residues.

This chain links TRBV29-1 with TRBJ2-1, with TRBD2 identical over 10 bases. In germline, CDR1 is SQVTM, CDR2 ANQGSEA. V gave up 7 bases and J gave up 13 bases; unmatched junction bases: 13. This CDR3 spans 13 amino acids. CDR3 in amino acids: CSANKRGGGEQFF. For the CDR3, the DNA is TGCAGCGCCAATAAGCGGGGGGGAGGTGAACAGTTCTTC.

Turning to this clonotype: A read error is possible here, since a much larger clone lies one base away. The chain links TRBV5-4 to TRBJ1-5; the D gene is possibly TRBD1 (5 bases). The CDR3 length is 16 residues. Germline CDR1 SGHNT, CDR2 YYREEE (reference sequence). Here the CDR3 DNA reads TGTCCCAGCAGCTTGGGAGGGGTCGGGAGCAATCAGCCCCAGCATTTT. Its protein product is CPSSLGGVGSNQPQHF. Based on the CDR3 plus reference TRBV5-4 and TRBJ1-5, the full variable domain is ETGVTQSPTHLIKTRGQQVTLRCSSQSGHNTVSWYQQALGQGPQFIFQYYREEENGRGNFPPRFSGLQFPNYSSELNVNALELDDSALYLCPSSLGGVGSNQPQHFGDGTRLSIL.

Remarks on this clonotype: Given the absence of the conserved phenylalanine or tryptophan at the CDR3 end, a read error is likely. The V call is TRBV29-1, the J call TRBJ2-5; the D gene is possibly TRBD1 (5 bases). CDR1 and CDR2 (germline): SQVTM, ANQGSEA. The CDR3 is made up of 13 amino acids. V was pared by 2 bases and J by 4 bases, with 11 bases between. The CDR3 region is CSVETGAGETQYL. CDR3 DNA: TGCAGCGTTGAAACTGGGGCTGGAGAGACCCAGTACCTC.

As to this clonotype: One junction end does not reproduce the germline sequence, and a read error may be involved. V usage is TRBV4-2 and J usage is TRBJ2-7; D unresolved. The CDR3 is made up of 16 amino acids. CDR1 and CDR2 (germline): LGHNA, YNFKEQ. In DNA, the CDR3 is TGTACCAGCAGCCATGTAGTTGAGGCGGTCCCCTACAAGCAGTACTTC. This gives the protein CTSSHVVEAVPYKQYF.

The J gene is TRBJ2-7, the V gene TRBV28; D gene unclear. The V and J ends lost 7 bases and 4 bases respectively, with 14 bases between them. The germline CDR1 and CDR2 sequences are MDHEN and SYDVKM. CDR3 length equals 13 residues. CDR3 sequence (DNA): TGTGCCAGCAATCAGCCTGGCAGGTACGAGCAGTACTTC. Protein product: CASNQPGRYEQYF.

This clonotype was counted at least ten times. The CDR3 end shows no conserved phenylalanine or tryptophan, and so a read error is likely. The DNA is left out, because the CDR3 cannot be placed on it with certainty; the CDR3 is given as TCRdb lists it. The chain employs TRBV6-1 and TRBJ1-2. The CDR3 spans 12 amino acids, including both terminal residues. The germline V gene has CDR1 MNHNS and CDR2 SASEGT. The CDR3 protein is CASSEDGFRPDI.